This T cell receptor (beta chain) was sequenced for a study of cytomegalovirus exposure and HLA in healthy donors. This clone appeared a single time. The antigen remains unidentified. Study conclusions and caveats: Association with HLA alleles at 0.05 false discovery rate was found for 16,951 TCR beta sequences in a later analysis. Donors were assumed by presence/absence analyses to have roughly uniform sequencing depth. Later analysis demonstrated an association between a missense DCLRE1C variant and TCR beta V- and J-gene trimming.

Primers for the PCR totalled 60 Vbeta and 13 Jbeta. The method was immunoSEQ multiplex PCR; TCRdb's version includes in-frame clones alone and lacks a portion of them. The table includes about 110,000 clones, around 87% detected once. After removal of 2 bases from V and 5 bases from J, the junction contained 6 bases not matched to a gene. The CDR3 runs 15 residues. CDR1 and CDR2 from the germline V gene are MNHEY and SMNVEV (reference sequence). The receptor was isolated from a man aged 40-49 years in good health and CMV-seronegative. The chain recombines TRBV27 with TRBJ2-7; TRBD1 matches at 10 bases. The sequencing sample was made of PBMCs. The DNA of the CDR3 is TGTGCCAGCAGTTTAGAGGGACAGGGGACCAACGAGCAGTACTTC. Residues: CASSLEGQGTNEQYF.